This T cell receptor (beta chain) emerged from a study of T cell responses to AZD1222 COVID-19 vaccine. This clone was seen a single time. The repertoire was sequenced with immunoSEQ multiplex PCR; TCRdb's copy has only in-frame clones and lacks some. The table shows over 75,000 clones, with approximately 90% occurring only once. Germline values: CDR1 MGHRA, CDR2 YSYEKL. V was trimmed by 1 base and J by 1 base, leaving 7 bases between them. The CDR3 is 15 residues long. This TCR came from an adult who received the AZD1222 COVID-19 vaccine. V is TRBV4-1 and J is TRBJ2-2; D is ambiguous. Sequencing used peripheral blood, obtained 28 days after the second AZD1222 dose. In DNA, the CDR3 is TGCGCCAGCAGCCAAGCTGTCCTGAACACCGGGGAGCTGTTTTTT. Protein: CASSQAVLNTGELFF.